Listed here are 18 T cell receptor beta chains from one sample, sequenced in a study of cytomegalovirus exposure and HLA in healthy donors. Researchers ran the PCR with 60 Vbeta and 13 Jbeta primers. Sequenced by immunoSEQ multiplex PCR; TCRdb stores in-frame clones only, minus some. The data contain 180,000 or so clones, roughly 80% of them singletons. Sequencing was carried out using PBMCs. All receptors come from a female donor in good health and CMV-seronegative.

This clone was counted a single time. The chain has TRBV28 and TRBJ1-1, with no clear D. CDR3 length: 15 residues. V was clipped by 2 bases and J by 1 base, with 11 bases between them. Germline lookup yields CDR1 MDHEN and CDR2 SYDVKM. The CDR3 loop reads CASSLRPGTNTEAFF. CDR3 nucleotide sequence: TGTGCCAGCAGTTTAAGGCCGGGTACGAACACTGAAGCTTTCTTT.

The chain links TRBV7-3 to TRBJ2-3, with 10 bases identical to TRBD2. Trimming cost V 6 bases and J 4 bases; bases outside gene matches: 13. The germline CDR1 and CDR2 sequences are SGHTA and FQGTGA. This CDR3 has 17 residues. The CDR3 nucleotides read TGTGCCAGCAGGGCCGGTGGAGCGGGAGGGCGGGCAGATACGCAGTATTTT. It codes for CASRAGGAGGRADTQYF.

The chain combines TRBV27 with TRBJ1-2; 8 nucleotides match TRBD1. The CDR3 has 13 residues. V shed 3 bases, J shed 4 bases, and the junction held 1 base outside the gene matches. Germline V gene lookup returns CDR1 MNHEY and CDR2 SMNVEV (reference sequence). The CDR3 spells CASSFGQGYGYTF. In DNA form, the CDR3 reads TGTGCCAGCAGTTTCGGACAGGGCTATGGCTACACCTTC.

CDR3 sequence: CASSELLAGANTGELFF. Written as DNA, the CDR3 is TGTGCCAGCAGTGAACTGCTAGCGGGGGCTAACACCGGGGAGCTGTTTTTT. V usage is TRBV25-1 and J usage is TRBJ2-2; 10 positions match TRBD2. V dropped 2 bases and J dropped 2; count of bases not matched to a gene: 5. The CDR3 length is 17 residues. The germline V gene encodes CDR1 MGHDK and CDR2 SYGVNS.

The V call is TRBV5-1, the J call TRBJ1-2; 7 bases are a match to TRBD1. Germline CDR1 is SGHRS and CDR2 is YFSETQ. The V and J ends lost 3 bases and 4 bases, in that order; junction bases with no gene match: 3. This CDR3 region has 13 residues. CDR3 nucleotides: TGCGCCAGCAGCTGGGACAGTATCTATGGCTACACCTTC. Translated, it gives CASSWDSIYGYTF. Drawing the rest from reference TRBV5-1 and TRBJ1-2, the complete variable domain is KAGVTQTPRYLIKTRGQQVTLSCSPISGHRSVSWYQQTPGQGLQFLFEYFSETQRNKGNFPGRFSGRQFSNSRSEMNVSTLELGDSALYLCASSWDSIYGYTFGSGTRLTVV.

This clone was detected only a few times. Its ends do not fully match the called genes, so a read error is possible. The chain couples TRBV7-9 to TRBJ2-5; TRBD1 might be the D (5 bases). This CDR3 is built from 12 residues. The germline CDR1 and CDR2 sequences are SEHNR and FQNEAQ (reference sequence). The CDR3 nucleotides are TGTTCCAGCAGGGAACTACAAGAGACCCAGTACTTC. It codes for CSSRELQETQYF.

This chain joins TRBV28 and TRBJ2-5, with 16 bases identical to TRBD2. CDR3 length equals 16 residues. V was pared by 6 bases and J by 5 bases, with 6 bases of the junction left unmatched. Germline V gives CDR1 MDHEN, CDR2 SYDVKM. CDR3 sequence reads: CASSTGLAGGPETQYF. DNA for the CDR3: TGTGCCAGCAGCACGGGACTAGCGGGGGGGCCTGAGACCCAGTACTTC.

In its sample, this clone was seen a few times. The chain has TRBV27 and TRBJ2-1; TRBD2 matches at 11 bases. With 0 bases clipped from V and 3 bases from J, the junction kept 7 bases outside the gene matches. The CDR3 contains 18 residues. CDR1 and CDR2 (germline): MNHEY, SMNVEV (reference sequence). The CDR3 loop reads CASSLSVVGTSGYNEQFF. CDR3 DNA: TGTGCCAGCAGTTTATCAGTCGTTGGGACTAGCGGCTACAATGAGCAGTTCTTC.

The chain joins TRBV25-1 to TRBJ1-5; TRBD1 might be the D (5 bases). This CDR3 is built from 15 residues. Trimming removed 2 bases at V and 3 bases at J, with 11 bases between. Germline V gene sequence: CDR1 MGHDK, CDR2 SYGVNS. The CDR3 spells CASSEGAIANQPQHF. The CDR3 region has the DNA TGTGCCAGCAGTGAAGGGGCAATCGCCAATCAGCCCCAGCATTTT.

The V call is TRBV28, the J call TRBJ1-3, with a possible D match to TRBD1 (5 bases). Looked up from germline, CDR1 is MDHEN and CDR2 is SYDVKM. Between the trimmed V and J ends, which lost 6 bases and 4 bases, there was a span of 16 bases. The CDR3 sequence is 15 residues long. The DNA for the CDR3 is TGTGCCAGCAGCTTAGGAGGGGTGGGAGGAAACACCATATATTTT. Translated: CASSLGGVGGNTIYF. The variable domain in full, with the rest retrieved from reference TRBV28 and TRBJ1-3, is DVKVTQSSRYLVKRTGEKVFLECVQDMDHENMFWYRQDPGLGLRLIYFSYDVKMKEKGDIPEGYSVSREKKERFSLILESASTNQTSMYLCASSLGGVGGNTIYFGEGSWLTVV.

V usage is TRBV13 and J usage is TRBJ2-2; tentatively, D is TRBD1 (5 bases). This CDR3 region has 18 residues. Germline loops: CDR1 PRHDT, CDR2 FYEKMQ (reference sequence). The V end lost 2 bases, the J end lost 3 bases, and 19 bases lay between the germline ends. The CDR3 DNA sequence: TGTGCCAGCAGCTTACGAAGGGGAAGGGCCCCAGACACCGGGGAGCTGTTTTTT. Amino acid sequence: CASSLRRGRAPDTGELFF.

This clone was found once. The CDR3 DNA sequence: TGTGCCAGCAGCTCGCTCGGGGGGAATGAGCAGTACTTC. This gives the protein CASSSLGGNEQYF. The J gene is TRBJ2-7, the V gene TRBV11-3; TRBD2 matches at 7 bases. Germline V gene sequence: CDR1 SGHNT, CDR2 YENEEA. The CDR3 is 13 amino acids. The trim removed 4 bases at V and 7 bases at J, leaving 7 bases unmatched.

The chain links TRBV15 to TRBJ1-1; no reliable D call. Deletions cut 0 bases from V and 6 bases from J, with 8 bases between. The CDR3 is 13 residues long. Germline CDR1 reads LNHNV; CDR2 reads YYDKDF (reference sequence). The CDR3 coding sequence is TGTGCCACCAGCAGAGATTTGGTAGCTGAAGCTTTCTTT. It yields the protein CATSRDLVAEAFF. Filled out from reference TRBV15 and TRBJ1-1, the complete variable domain reads DAMVIQNPRYQVTQFGKPVTLSCSQTLNHNVMYWYQQKSSQAPKLLFHYYDKDFNNEADTPDNFQSRRPNTSFCFLDIRSPGLGDTAMYLCATSRDLVAEAFFGQGTRLTVV.

The chain couples TRBV19 to TRBJ2-2; D possibly corresponds to TRBD2 (6 bases). This CDR3 contains 16 residues. CDR1 is LNHDA, CDR2 SQIVND, per germline (reference sequence). V was pared by 3 bases and J by 3 bases, with 14 bases between. CDR3 loop: CASSILRGGYTGELFF. Here the CDR3 DNA reads TGTGCCAGTAGTATTTTACGGGGAGGATACACCGGGGAGCTGTTTTTT.

The chain uses TRBV5-1 and TRBJ2-3, with a weak D call TRBD2 (6 bases). Trimming removed 3 bases from V and 4 bases from J, with 12 bases in between. CDR1 and CDR2 from the germline V gene are SGHRS and YFSETQ. This CDR3 is 14 amino acids long. CDR3 in amino acids: CASSSGTVADTQYF. The CDR3 DNA follows: TGCGCCAGCAGCTCAGGGACTGTCGCAGATACGCAGTATTTT.

This clone was counted between two and nine times. This chain links TRBV9 with TRBJ1-1, with D possibly matching TRBD1 (6 bases). CDR3 length: 15 amino acids. Germline V gene sequence: CDR1 SGDLS, CDR2 YYNGEE. V was cut by 2 bases and J by 6 bases, with 17 bases left in between. CDR3 nucleotide sequence: TGTGCCAGCAGCGTTTCTAACCGAGGGGGGGCTGAAGCTTTCTTT. Amino acids: CASSVSNRGGAEAFF.

The gene calls are TRBV7-2 and TRBJ1-6, with TRBD1 matching 8 bases. The CDR3 loop spans 15 amino acids. Per germline, CDR1 SGHTA and CDR2 FQGNSA. The ends lost 5 bases at V and 11 bases at J; junction bases unmatched: 11. The DNA for the CDR3 is TGTGCCAGCAGCCGGGATGGACAGGGATCCGCACCCCTCCACTTT. The encoded protein is CASSRDGQGSAPLHF.

This clone was seen a single time. CDR3 nucleotides: TGTGCCAGTAGCCGGGAATTGGACCGGACAGGATGGATTTCTAGCACAGATACGCAGTATTTT. Residues: CASSRELDRTGWISSTDTQYF. The chain uses TRBV19 and TRBJ2-3; 7 bases line up with TRBD1. The CDR3 spans 21 residues. Per the germline V gene, CDR1 is LNHDA and CDR2 is SQIVND (reference sequence). Trimming cost V 6 bases and J 0 bases; bases outside gene matches: 24.